This T cell receptor beta chain is drawn from a study of cytomegalovirus exposure and HLA in healthy donors (dated by TCRdb to 2015 to 2018). About the investigation overall: In an earlier analysis of 450 to 750 of the donors, around 300 Gb of sequence data and 95 million to 130 million unique TCR beta sequences from 150 million to 200 million T cells were reported. Typing coverage varied by locus: about 620-630 donors for A, B, C, DRB1 and DQB1; under 550 for DQA1; around 570 for DPA1; approximately 490 for DPB1. High-throughput TCR immunosequencing, statistical association of individual TCRs with disease status, and machine learning were combined to predict cytomegalovirus infection status. The study was designed to test whether signatures of past pathogen exposure could be identified by cataloging public T cell receptors. To decide whether each TCR beta V gene segment behaved as functional or pseudogenic, an earlier analysis of some 600 of the donors relied on high-throughput TCR beta sequencing. Four to six DR-DQ haplotypes were handled as single units for association and clustering, since linkage in the cohort was strong. In a later genetic analysis, genome-wide SNP genotypes for about 55% of the roughly 670 donors were used, and that subset was treated as a discovery cohort. The T cell repertoires of several hundred subjects were profiled by immunosequencing and related to cytomegalovirus serostatus. To study patterns of TCR occurrence, a later analysis re-analyzed previously published TCR beta repertoires from 666 donors and added high-resolution HLA genotyping. Of the roughly 400 genotyped donors, over 65% fell in the genetic ancestry cluster associated with self-reported Caucasian donors. In the later analysis, no new phenotypic data were used to find candidate immune exposures; instead, reliance was placed on TCR beta sequences and their occurrence across donors. On average, roughly 240,000 unique TCR beta nucleotide sequences were sequenced per donor among about 400 genotyped donors of the cohort, with 15% to 20% of those sequences being non-productive. Alongside the repertoire data, information on donor age, sex, ethnicity and CMV serostatus was compiled. All discovery cohort repertoires had been generated on a single sequencing platform. A separate validation cohort of roughly 120 different subjects was used in addition to the 666-subject first cohort. An early release covering more than 500 HLA-typed donors comprised approximately 290 gigabases of sequencing data and 65 million to 100 million unique TCR sequences. HLA typing covered class I and class II loci at four-digit resolution.

As regards this clone: Its antigen specificity is not known. Base qualities are missing; no much larger clone stands one base away.

Receptor libraries were prepared by the immunoSEQ multiplex PCR assay. The multiplex PCR relied on a mix of 60 forward primers for TCR Vbeta segments and 13 reverse primers for TCR Jbeta segments. A multiplex PCR assay on genomic DNA amplified the CDR3 region of rearranged TCR beta genes. The Illumina HiSeq System was used to sequence the amplified TCR beta libraries as 87-base-pair reads. The study's own analysis went as follows. A later analysis tallied 75 million to 85 million unique TCR beta chains across the 700 or so repertoires, and some 12 million of those chains were shared by two or more donors. Raw reads were error-corrected and collapsed into unique sequences by a nearest-neighbor algorithm in which closely related sequences were merged to remove PCR and sequencing errors. To assign V, D and J gene segments, CDR3 sequences were aligned to IMGT reference sequences. For a sequence to be retained, a match of at least six nucleotides was required to both a V gene segment and a J gene segment. A rearrangement was called productive if the CDR3 had no stop codons and remained in frame with V and J, and every other rearrangement was called non-productive. CDR3 was defined according to IMGT convention as the region running from the second conserved V-encoded cysteine to the conserved J-encoded phenylalanine. The earlier analysis of about 620 of the donors excluded sequences that lacked an unambiguous match to a single V gene segment. In an earlier analysis of some 590 of the donors, a V segment was called functional when productive rearrangements were above 56.7%, and segregating when the standard deviation between donors exceeded 5%. A statistical classification framework was developed to diagnose cytomegalovirus status using the catalog of TCR beta chain sequences. In a later analysis, TCR nucleotide sequences were compared against IMGT/GENE-DB human TR gene sequences so that V and J genes could be assigned. The TCRdist pipeline was used in a later analysis to assign CDR3 sequences and most-parsimonious VDJ recombination scenarios. In a later analysis, each TCR beta chain was defined by its CDR3 amino acid sequence together with its V-gene family, and reads lacking a unique V-gene family were excluded. To address suspected cross-contamination and a sequencing artifact, a later analysis removed roughly 580 highly shared, low-generation-probability nucleotide sequences. A later analysis calculated a clonal expansion index for each public chain from normalized within-repertoire ranks of inferred template counts. A later analysis computed generation probabilities with a VDJ recombination model fitted to out-of-frame rearrangements, and checked the results against IGoR. In a later analysis, hypergeometric tests were used to score TCR-TCR, TCR-HLA and TCR-CMV co-occurrence, with a repertoire-size bias correction applied to TCR pairs. To estimate false discovery rates, a later analysis permuted the HLA or CMV assignments 20 times. A later analysis grouped co-occurring TCRs with DBSCAN, adding TCRdist sequence similarity when clustering within HLA-allele-positive subsets. Repertoires with fewer than 30,000 or more than 120,000 public chains were left out of co-occurrence clustering, as were about 5 repertoires with anomalous nucleotide sharing. TCRdb holds this immuneACCESS table with in-frame rearrangements only. Some clones are missing; in checked studies, unresolved V genes explain under half, and the rest has no known cause. V and J calls and clone size are given by that table; D and trimming were obtained from the DNA. The sample yields more than 95,000 clones; more than 75% were counted once. The top ten clonotypes cover roughly 13% of the sample.

There are 14 amino acids in the CDR3, from cysteine to phenylalanine inclusive. CDR3 DNA is the only sequence kept; it has 42 bases, read in frame from the first base. The germline V gene specifies SGHAT as CDR1 and FQNNGV as CDR2. V has 3 bases trimmed and J has 5 bases trimmed; junction bases matching no gene number 6. The cohort was made up of roughly 670 healthy bone marrow donors. At the time of sampling, all cohort members were nominally healthy, though unrecorded immune exposures were likely present. The donor tested CMV seropositive and was one of the 289 seropositive cohort members. Every donor gave a peripheral blood sample, and the peripheral blood mononuclear cells from that sample were used for TCR beta sequencing. The Qiagen DNeasy Blood Extraction Kit was used to extract genomic DNA from the blood cell samples. What the work shows at the level of the full study, not this receptor alone: According to the authors, the approach could potentially be generalized to other disease states and immunological phenotypes. Strong co-occurrence of HLA alleles, especially DR and DQ, made assigning TCR associations to individual alleles difficult. Correlated functional status among segregating V segments might be attributable to linkage disequilibrium, but an unknown experimental factor could not be ruled out. Immune exposure information for the cohort was limited to CMV serostatus. In a later analysis, the rate of TCR association differed among HLA loci, with DRB1 alleles having the most associated TCRs and HLA-C alleles having the fewest. Because HLA typing was unavailable for some donors at each locus, only the typed subset was used in association tests. While some public TCRs were present in many individuals, most TCR sequences turned up only very rarely across donors. In a later analysis, around 15,000 TCR beta sequences were associated with specific HLA alleles at a false discovery rate of 0.05. A further reported finding was that TCR beta sequences accurately predicted the HLA-A and HLA-B alleles for most subjects in the first cohort. Several of the top co-occurrence clusters appeared to be linked to parvovirus B19, influenza, CMV and Epstein-Barr virus, according to a later analysis. A later genetic analysis reported fewer N-insertions in productive TCRs among donors in an Asian-associated ancestry cluster than the roughly 620-donor mean. In an earlier analysis of more than 500 of the donors, most TCR beta V segments appeared in productive rearrangements about 90% or about 30% of the time, broadly matching IMGT annotations. A cluster of highly shared sequence variants was judged likely to be a technical artifact of the sequencing pipeline. The classifier was reported to diagnose cytomegalovirus status with high specificity and sensitivity in both the original cohort and the validation cohort. In vitro tests confirmed that a few of the cytomegalovirus-associated TCR beta chains recognize cytomegalovirus antigens. Some IMGT-functional V segments, including TRBV6-2 and TRBV6-3, could not be distinguished by the 87-base-pair reads and were therefore excluded. Only TCR beta chains were sequenced in this cohort, and the absence of alpha or paired-chain data limited detectable features. A later genetic analysis associated a missense DCLRE1C variant with V-gene and J-gene trimming of TCR beta chains, and an independent cohort replicated the association. Most CMV-associated TCR beta chains appeared to be HLA-restricted in a later analysis, and the HLA associations seemed to be driven largely by CMV exposure. Compared with equally common non-associated chains, HLA-associated TCR beta chains in a later analysis were more clonally expanded and had lower generation probabilities. In the study, some 160 TCR beta chains were listed as associated with cytomegalovirus. Some 16 rarely observed V segments, including chromosome 9 orphons, were excluded from the earlier analysis of several hundred of the donors because counts were too low. Roughly uniform sequencing depth across donors was assumed in presence/absence analyses, although this assumption may not hold.

Sequenced sample: PBMCs. The sequence joins TRBV11-2 to TRBJ2-5; 7 nucleotides in the junction match TRBD2. The source of this sequence is a woman aged 55-69 years in good health and CMV-seropositive. The DNA sequence is given as TGTGCCAGCAGCTTCGAGTCCGGGGGGGAGACCCAGTACTTC. Its translation reads: CASSFESGGETQYF.